This TCR beta chain was observed in a study of shared clonotypes between healthy human individuals. Study-wide results and limits: Specimens sampled were limited to blood, with tissue repertoires likely differing. Relative to clonotypes present in all four donors, those not shared had lower generation probabilities. Incompleteness in sorted-subset sequencing, despite large depth, was shown by rarefaction. Sharing across a few donors was seen in roughly 5% of naive CD4 clonotypes.

Assay: immunoSEQ multiplex PCR; the TCRdb copy retains only in-frame clones and omits some. The table shows some 650,000 clones, with around 97% occurring only once. To note about this clone: Its antigen is not known.

The CDR3 is 16 amino acids. CDR1 and CDR2 from the germline V gene are SGHTS and YDEGEE. Trimming pared 1 base from V and 0 bases from J, leaving 11 bases between. This TCR was sampled from a woman between 25 and 40 years old in good health. Material: naive CD4+ T cells sorted from blood. Indicated subset: CD45RA+ positively selected. The chain uses TRBV5-8 and TRBJ1-3; possible D gene TRBD1, 5 bases. CDR3 amino acids: CASSLSDSYSGNTIYF. The CDR3 DNA reads TGTGCCAGCAGCTTGAGCGACAGCTACTCTGGAAACACCATATATTTT. Based on the CDR3 plus reference TRBV5-8 and TRBJ1-3, the full variable domain is EAGVTQSPTHLIKTRGQQATLRCSPISGHTSVYWYQQALGLGLQFLLWYDEGEERNRGNFPPRFSGRQFPNYSSELNVNALELEDSALYLCASSLSDSYSGNTIYFGEGSWLTVV.